Presented here are 20 T cell receptor beta chains from one specimen sequenced in a study of shared clonotypes between healthy human individuals. In the naive CD8 group, cells lacked CD45RO and were positively selected for CCR7, so terminally differentiated effector memory CD45RA+ cells were left out. Clones were read by immunoSEQ multiplex PCR, and TCRdb kept only the in-frame ones, dropping some. The table has about 580,000 clones, roughly 98% seen once; the top ten hold approximately 0.3%. The source material was naive CD8+ T cells sorted from blood. The source of these receptors is a man aged 30 to 39 in good health.

The chain has TRBV10-3 and TRBJ2-1, with 9 nucleotides matching TRBD2. Germline loops: CDR1 ENHRY, CDR2 SYGVKD. The junction had 3 bases not matched to a gene; V was cut back by 5 bases and J by 4 bases. This CDR3 contains 14 residues. The CDR3: CAISSSGKYNEQFF. DNA for the CDR3: TGTGCCATCAGTTCTAGCGGGAAATACAATGAGCAGTTCTTC.

Of note for this clone: The same CDR3 arises from other DNA sequences in this sample as well. This sequence joins TRBV7-9 and TRBJ2-3; D perhaps matches TRBD1 (6 bases). V was clipped by 5 bases and J by 1 base, with 13 bases between them. CDR3 size: 15 residues. The germline gives CDR1 SEHNR, CDR2 FQNEAQ (reference sequence). Here the CDR3 reads CASSLVDSGTDTQYF. The CDR3 DNA follows: TGTGCCAGCAGCCTGGTGGACAGTGGCACAGATACGCAGTATTTT. The full variable domain, with the rest looked up from reference TRBV7-9 and TRBJ2-3, is DTGVSQNPRHKITKRGQNVTFRCDPISEHNRLYWYRQTLGQGPEFLTYFQNEAQLEKSRLLSDRFSAERPKGSFSTLEIQRTEQGDSAMYLCASSLVDSGTDTQYFGPGTRLTVL.

The chain is built from TRBV7-9 and TRBJ2-1, with D maybe TRBD1 (6 bases). The CDR3 contains 19 residues. Between the trimmed V and J ends, which lost 5 bases and 0 bases, there was a span of 23 bases. Germline V CDR1 and CDR2: SEHNR, FQNEAQ (reference sequence). As DNA, the CDR3 is TGTGCCAGCAGCACCGGCGTGAGGGACACTCGGGGCTCCTACAATGAGCAGTTCTTC. The encoded protein is CASSTGVRDTRGSYNEQFF.

V usage is TRBV7-2 and J usage is TRBJ1-5; D is undetermined. V lost 2 bases and J 0 bases, leaving 8 bases between the germline ends. CDR1 SGHTA and CDR2 FQGNSA come from the germline V gene. CDR3 length: 15 residues. The CDR3 here is CASSLNGYSNQPQHF. The CDR3 DNA is TGTGCCAGCAGCTTAAACGGATATAGCAATCAGCCCCAGCATTTT.

For the CDR3, the DNA is TGTGCCAGCAGCGTAGGGAAGGGACCCCTTTCAAATCGATACAATGAGCAGTTCTTC. It translates to CASSVGKGPLSNRYNEQFF. The chain has TRBV9 and TRBJ2-1; D might be TRBD1 or TRBD2, each matching 5 bases. The germline CDR1 and CDR2 sequences are SGDLS and YYNGEE. Trimming pared 0 bases from V and 4 bases from J, leaving 23 bases between. The CDR3 length is 19 residues. The full variable domain, rest sourced from reference TRBV9 and TRBJ2-1, is DSGVTQTPKHLITATGQRVTLRCSPRSGDLSVYWYQQSLDQGLQFLIQYYNGEERAKGNILERFSAQQFPDLHSELNLSSLELGDSALYFCASSVGKGPLSNRYNEQFFGPGTRLTVL.

The V gene is TRBV9, the J gene TRBJ2-1; possible D gene TRBD2, 6 bases. V lost 3 bases and J 5 bases, leaving 18 bases between the germline ends. Germline CDR1 and CDR2: SGDLS and YYNGEE. The CDR3 is 16 residues long. The CDR3: CASSASLATNDNEQFF. In DNA, the CDR3 is TGTGCCAGCAGCGCGTCGCTAGCGACAAACGACAATGAGCAGTTCTTC.

The V and J genes are TRBV10-3 and TRBJ2-3; 9 nucleotides match TRBD2. This CDR3 has 15 amino acids. In germline, CDR1 is ENHRY, CDR2 SYGVKD. The V and J ends lost 6 bases and 0 bases, in that order; junction bases with no gene match: 4. The CDR3 DNA reads as TGTGCCATCAGGGCCGGGACTAGCAGCACAGATACGCAGTATTTT. It translates to CAIRAGTSSTDTQYF.

The gene calls are TRBV10-3 and TRBJ1-3; the D is unclear. Trimming cost V 3 bases and J 0 bases, with 6 bases left between them. The CDR3 is 14 residues long. Germline CDR1 is ENHRY and CDR2 is SYGVKD. CDR3 coding DNA: TGTGCCATCAGTGACCCCAACTCTGGAAACACCATATATTTT. Amino acids: CAISDPNSGNTIYF.

This clone was seen only once. Other nucleotide sequences in the sample specify the same CDR3. The chain uses TRBV6-5 and TRBJ2-3, with D unclear. The V gene lost 2 bases and the J gene lost 0 bases, with 6 bases spanning the gap. CDR3 length: 14 amino acids. Germline V lookup: CDR1 MNHEY, CDR2 SVGAGI. The CDR3 loop reads CASSYGASTDTQYF. Here the CDR3 DNA reads TGTGCCAGCAGTTACGGAGCTAGCACAGATACGCAGTATTTT.

The V call is TRBV4-1, the J call TRBJ1-2; 7 nucleotides line up with TRBD1. J gave up 12 bases and V 5 bases, and 18 bases lay outside the gene matches. Germline CDR1 MGHRA, CDR2 YSYEKL. The CDR3 length is 15 residues. In DNA form, the CDR3 reads TGCGCCAGCAGCTCTAGAGGGGACAGAGCGAGGTTGGACACCTTC. It yields the protein CASSSRGDRARLDTF.

This chain joins TRBV15 and TRBJ1-3; possible D gene TRBD1, 5 bases. V was cut by 7 bases and J by 0 bases, with 16 bases left in between. The CDR3 runs to 16 residues. CDR1 is LNHNV and CDR2 is YYDKDF in the germline V gene (reference sequence). CDR3 in amino acids: CATTAPDTYSGNTIYF. The DNA of the CDR3 is TGTGCCACCACCGCGCCGGACACCTACTCTGGAAACACCATATATTTT.

V and J are TRBV4-3 and TRBJ2-1; 9 nucleotides agree with TRBD2. CDR1 is LGHNA and CDR2 is YSLEER in the germline V gene. The CDR3 consists of 16 residues. V lost 0 bases and J lost 3; bases outside the gene matches: 3. The CDR3 DNA follows: TGCGCCAGCAGCCAAGACCCTAGCGGGGTCTACAATGAGCAGTTCTTC. Encoded protein: CASSQDPSGVYNEQFF.

The CDR3 nucleotides are TGTGCCTGGACCCCCTCCGGGGCCGTCACTGAAGCTTTCTTT. Encoded protein: CAWTPSGAVTEAFF. The chain combines TRBV30 with TRBJ1-1, with D perhaps matching TRBD1 (5 bases). The CDR3 consists of 14 residues. V gave up 4 bases and J gave up 4 bases, with 16 bases separating them. The germline gives CDR1 GTSNPN, CDR2 SVGIG (reference sequence).

The gene calls are TRBV9 and TRBJ2-7, with unresolved D. From germline, CDR1 is SGDLS and CDR2 YYNGEE. This CDR3 region has 14 residues. Trimming left V 4 bases short and J 7 bases short, with 18 bases between. CDR3 sequence: CASSLKIDVREQYF. The CDR3 DNA reads as TGTGCCAGCAGCTTAAAAATTGATGTACGGGAGCAGTACTTC.

The chain carries TRBV28 and TRBJ2-7, with D unresolved. The V end was cut by 3 bases, the J end by 5 bases, with 8 bases between. Germline-derived CDR1 and CDR2 are MDHEN and SYDVKM. CDR3 length: 12 amino acids. In nucleotides, the CDR3 is TGTGCCAGCAGTTTCGGAGAAGACGAGCAGTACTTC. It translates to CASSFGEDEQYF.

J is TRBJ1-2 and V is TRBV19, with D possibly matching TRBD1 (5 bases). This CDR3 is built from 18 residues. Germline V gene sequence: CDR1 LNHDA, CDR2 SQIVND (reference sequence). V gave up 6 bases and J gave up 2 bases, with 25 bases separating them. CDR3 nucleotide sequence: TGTGCCAGTAGGAAGATTGGACAAGGGGAGGACAAAAACTATGGCTACACCTTC. It codes for CASRKIGQGEDKNYGYTF.

V is TRBV6-4 and J is TRBJ1-4; D is unclear. This CDR3 region has 19 residues. V dropped 2 bases and J dropped 2 bases, with 21 bases sitting between them. Germline CDR1 is MRHNA and CDR2 is SNTAGT. The CDR3 DNA follows: TGTGCCAGCAGTGACCTCGAGGTCGCCCACAACTGGACTAATGAAAAACTGTTTTTT. Translation gives CASSDLEVAHNWTNEKLFF.

This chain uses TRBV2 with TRBJ2-3, with TRBD1 matching 12 bases. Germline CDR1 SNHLY, CDR2 FYNNEI. The junction had 18 bases not matched to a gene; V was cut back by 4 bases and J by 1 base. This CDR3 comprises 21 residues. CDR3 protein: CASSVTTSAPGQGAGTDTQYF. CDR3 DNA: TGTGCCAGCAGTGTTACGACCTCAGCACCGGGACAGGGGGCCGGCACAGATACGCAGTATTTT. The full variable domain, completed using reference TRBV2 and TRBJ2-3, is EPEVTQTPSHQVTQMGQEVILRCVPISNHLYFYWYRQILGQKVEFLVSFYNNEISEKSEIFDDQFSVERPDGSNFTLKIRSTKLEDSAMYFCASSVTTSAPGQGAGTDTQYFGPGTRLTVL.

V usage is TRBV28 and J usage is TRBJ2-7; D is undetermined. V dropped 7 bases and J dropped 7 bases, with 20 bases sitting between them. The V gene's germline CDR1 is MDHEN and CDR2 SYDVKM. CDR3 length: 14 amino acids. This CDR3 reads CASTPGPVRIEQYF. DNA of the CDR3: TGTGCCAGCACCCCGGGCCCCGTCAGAATTGAGCAGTACTTC.

About this clone: The same CDR3 is also encoded by other DNA sequences in this sample. The V gene is TRBV27, the J gene TRBJ2-7; weak D call: TRBD2 (5 bases). V was pared by 2 bases and J by 3 bases, with 5 bases between. Per the germline V gene, CDR1 is MNHEY and CDR2 is SMNVEV (reference sequence). The CDR3 covers 12 residues. The CDR3 region has the DNA TGTGCCAGCAGTTTAAGCGGCTACGAGCAGTACTTC. It specifies CASSLSGYEQYF.